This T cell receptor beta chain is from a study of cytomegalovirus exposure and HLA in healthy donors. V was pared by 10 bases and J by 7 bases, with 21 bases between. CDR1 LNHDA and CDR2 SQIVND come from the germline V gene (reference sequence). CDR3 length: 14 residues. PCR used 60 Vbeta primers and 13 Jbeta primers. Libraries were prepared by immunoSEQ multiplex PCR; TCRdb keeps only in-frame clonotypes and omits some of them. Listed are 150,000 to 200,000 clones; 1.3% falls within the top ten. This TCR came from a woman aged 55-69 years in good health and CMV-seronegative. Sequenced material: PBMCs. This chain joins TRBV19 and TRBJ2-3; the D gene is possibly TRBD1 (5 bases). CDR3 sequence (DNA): TGTGCCATCAAGACAGCCCCGAGTGGGAATACGCAGTATTTT. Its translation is CAIKTAPSGNTQYF. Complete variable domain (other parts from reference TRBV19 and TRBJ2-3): DGGITQSPKYLFRKEGQNVTLSCEQNLNHDAMYWYRQDPGQGLRLIYYSQIVNDFQKGDIAEGYSVSREKKESFPLTVTSAQKNPTAFYLCAIKTAPSGNTQYFGPGTRLTVL.